Shown below are 21 T cell receptor beta chains from a single sample sequenced in a study of technical replicates of blood from several donors. TCRdb's table, derived via immunoSEQ multiplex PCR, lists solely in-frame clones and lacks some. The data contain tens of thousands of clones, about 98% of them singletons. The sequenced material came from T cells isolated from PBMCs. The source of these receptors is a human donor in good health.

The chain links TRBV30 to TRBJ2-3; possibly TRBD2 for D (7 bases). Per the germline V gene, CDR1 is GTSNPN and CDR2 is SVGIG (reference sequence). CDR3 length equals 15 residues. Trimming removed 0 bases from V and 4 bases from J, with 14 bases in between. The CDR3 DNA reads TGTGCCTGGAGTGTGAGGCGGGGGCTCCCAGATACGCAGTATTTT. Protein product: CAWSVRRGLPDTQYF.

J is TRBJ2-3 and V is TRBV5-8; perhaps TRBD1 as D (6 bases). V was clipped by 0 bases and J by 0 bases, with 8 bases between them. The CDR3 is made up of 15 amino acids. Germline values: CDR1 SGHTS, CDR2 YDEGEE. This CDR3 reads CASSLAGASTDTQYF. The DNA for the CDR3 is TGTGCCAGCAGCTTGGCAGGGGCGAGCACAGATACGCAGTATTTT.

The genes are TRBV5-6 and TRBJ2-5; D not resolved. The CDR3 covers 15 residues. The germline CDR1 and CDR2 sequences are SGHDT and YYEEEE. Trimming took off 0 bases at V and 1 base at J, with 10 bases between the two ends. CDR3 protein: CASSLDPIPQETQYF. The CDR3 bases are TGTGCCAGCAGCTTGGACCCTATTCCCCAAGAGACCCAGTACTTC.

The chain employs TRBV12-5 and TRBJ2-5; D perhaps matches TRBD1 (6 bases). Germline CDR1 reads LGHNT; CDR2 reads FRNRAP. The ends were cut back, 1 base at V and 3 bases at J, with 12 bases in the middle. This CDR3 comprises 15 residues. CDR3 DNA sequence: TGTGCTAGTGGTTTGGGGACAGTATGGGAAGAGACCCAGTACTTC. It yields the protein CASGLGTVWEETQYF.

V gene TRBV29-1 combines with J gene TRBJ2-1; 7 bases fit TRBD2. The CDR3 consists of 17 residues. CDR1 is SQVTM and CDR2 is ANQGSEA in the germline V gene. Trimming took 6 bases from V and 0 from J; bases not matched to a gene: 14. The DNA of the CDR3 is TGCAGCGTCAAAAGGGACTATCATCAGGGCTCCTACAATGAGCAGTTCTTC. Residues: CSVKRDYHQGSYNEQFF.

V and J are TRBV27 and TRBJ1-1; D gene uncertain. Trimming shortened V by 9 bases and J by 1 base, and 9 bases separated the two germline ends. The CDR3 is 12 amino acids. Per the germline V gene, CDR1 is MNHEY and CDR2 is SMNVEV (reference sequence). CDR3 protein: CASTDKNTEAFF. The CDR3 DNA is TGTGCCAGTACCGACAAGAACACTGAAGCTTTCTTT.

The rearrangement uses TRBV7-9 and TRBJ2-3, with a weak D call TRBD1 (6 bases). There are 13 residues in the CDR3. Germline V gene data show CDR1 as SEHNR and CDR2 as FQNEAQ (reference sequence). V lost 6 bases and J 3 bases, leaving 10 bases between the germline ends. The CDR3 DNA is TGTGCCAGCAGGACAGGTCTAACAGATACGCAGTATTTT. Its translation: CASRTGLTDTQYF.

The genes are TRBV2 and TRBJ1-5, with D maybe TRBD1 (5 bases). Trimming shortened V by 5 bases and J by 0 bases, and 11 bases separated the two germline ends. The germline gives CDR1 SNHLY, CDR2 FYNNEI. The CDR3 is 15 residues long. The CDR3 sequence is CASSQQAYSNQPQHF. The CDR3 nucleotides read TGTGCCAGCAGTCAACAGGCGTATAGCAATCAGCCCCAGCATTTT.

The V gene is TRBV18, the J gene TRBJ2-1; D is perhaps TRBD2 (7 bases). The CDR3 has 15 residues. Trimming pared 4 bases from V and 10 bases from J, leaving 20 bases between. Germline V gene data show CDR1 as KGHSH and CDR2 as LQKENI. The CDR3 sequence: CASSLPGGGAVEQFF. CDR3 DNA sequence: TGTGCCAGCTCACTCCCCGGAGGGGGGGCAGTCGAGCAGTTCTTC.

This chain uses TRBV7-9 with TRBJ2-5; 9 positions agree with TRBD1. This CDR3 contains 16 residues. The V and J ends lost 3 bases and 5 bases, in that order; junction bases with no gene match: 10. CDR1 and CDR2 (germline): SEHNR, FQNEAQ (reference sequence). This chain's CDR3 is CASSFRTGTGNETQYF. CDR3 coding DNA: TGTGCCAGCAGCTTCCGGACCGGGACAGGGAATGAGACCCAGTACTTC.

The chain recombines TRBV5-1 with TRBJ1-2; TRBD1 is a possible D gene (6 bases). Trimming stripped 0 bases from V and 6 bases from J, with 6 bases between. The CDR3 contains 12 residues. From germline, CDR1 is SGHRS and CDR2 YFSETQ. CDR3 residues: CASSLDRDGYTF. The DNA for the CDR3 is TGCGCCAGCAGCTTGGACAGGGATGGCTACACCTTC.

This clone has only one observation. V usage is TRBV11-2 and J usage is TRBJ2-7; a weak D match, TRBD2 (6 bases). The germline V gene encodes CDR1 SGHAT and CDR2 FQNNGV. The ends were cut back, 1 base at V and 2 bases at J, with 18 bases in the middle. CDR3 length equals 17 residues. The CDR3 here is CASSLVGRGAGTYEQYF. The DNA of the CDR3 is TGTGCCAGCAGCTTAGTTGGCCGCGGGGCAGGCACCTACGAGCAGTACTTC.

V usage is TRBV12-5 and J usage is TRBJ2-5; 8 bases agree with TRBD1. The ends lost 1 base at V and 5 bases at J; junction bases unmatched: 6. The CDR3 loop spans 15 amino acids. Germline V gives CDR1 LGHNT, CDR2 FRNRAP. CDR3 nucleotides: TGTGCTAGTGGTTTGGAGACAGGGGCTTTGGAGACCCAGTACTTC. Translation gives CASGLETGALETQYF.

The CDR3 here is CASSPSGRGPGELFF. DNA for the CDR3: TGCGCCAGCAGCCCTTCGGGCCGAGGGCCCGGGGAGCTGTTTTTT. The chain is built from TRBV5-1 and TRBJ2-2; a weak D match, TRBD2 (5 bases). Germline assignment: CDR1 SGHRS and CDR2 YFSETQ. The V gene lost 4 bases and the J gene lost 6 bases, with 16 bases spanning the gap. The length of the CDR3 is 15 residues.

The V and J genes are TRBV25-1 and TRBJ1-1; D unclear. V shed 4 bases and J shed 8 bases, with 8 bases lying between them. Germline loops: CDR1 MGHDK, CDR2 SYGVNS. CDR3 length: 11 residues. This CDR3 reads CASSASQEAFF. The CDR3 DNA reads as TGTGCCAGCAGTGCTTCTCAGGAAGCTTTCTTT.

This sequence joins TRBV30 and TRBJ1-1; D is undetermined. The CDR3 is 11 residues long. CDR1 and CDR2 (germline): GTSNPN, SVGIG (reference sequence). Trimming left V 4 bases short and J 7 bases short, with 10 bases between. For the CDR3, the DNA is TGTGCCTGGACTTGGAGTGGTGAAGCTTTCTTT. It translates to CAWTWSGEAFF. Variable domain in full (rest from reference TRBV30 and TRBJ1-1): SQTIHQWPATLVQPVGSPLSLECTVEGTSNPNLYWYRQAAGRGLQLLFYSVGIGQISSEVPQNLSASRPQDRQFILSSKKLLLSDSGFYLCAWTWSGEAFFGQGTRLTVV.

The gene calls are TRBV7-9 and TRBJ2-7, with D tentatively TRBD1 (6 bases). From germline, CDR1 is SEHNR and CDR2 FQNEAQ (reference sequence). The CDR3 contains 16 residues. Trimming removed 0 bases from V and 4 bases from J, with 16 bases in between. CDR3 in amino acids: CASSLATVDSRYEQYF. As DNA, the CDR3 is TGTGCCAGCAGCTTAGCGACGGTGGACAGTCGATACGAGCAGTACTTC.

V is TRBV2 and J is TRBJ1-6; no clear D gene. There are 11 residues in the CDR3. CDR1 SNHLY and CDR2 FYNNEI come from the germline V gene. The V gene lost 7 bases and the J gene lost 4 bases, with 2 bases spanning the gap. The CDR3 coding sequence is TGTGCCAGCACTTATAATTCACCCCTCCACTTT. Its protein product is CASTYNSPLHF.

V and J are TRBV7-3 and TRBJ2-2; 7 nucleotides line up with TRBD2. V dropped 1 base and J dropped 6; count of bases not matched to a gene: 17. The CDR3 sequence is 19 residues long. Germline CDR1 SGHTA, CDR2 FQGTGA. CDR3 loop: CASSLISLGRGGGAGELFF. DNA for the CDR3: TGTGCCAGCAGCTTAATCTCCCTCGGCCGCGGGGGTGGGGCCGGGGAGCTGTTTTTT. Using reference TRBV7-3 and TRBJ2-2 for the parts outside the CDR3, the full variable domain is GAGVSQTPSNKVTEKGKYVELRCDPISGHTALYWYRQSLGQGPEFLIYFQGTGAADDSGLPNDRFFAVRPEGSVSTLKIQRTERGDSAVYLCASSLISLGRGGGAGELFFGEGSRLTVL.

The chain is built from TRBV6-5 and TRBJ1-1; 10 bases fit TRBD1. The junction had 10 bases not matched to a gene; V was cut back by 7 bases and J by 5 bases. From germline, CDR1 is MNHEY and CDR2 SVGAGI. This CDR3 is built from 15 residues. As DNA, the CDR3 is TGTGCCAGCAAACCCCGGACAGGGGGTGGGACTGAAGCTTTCTTT. Translation gives CASKPRTGGGTEAFF.

The rearrangement links TRBV27 to TRBJ1-5; possible D gene TRBD1, 6 bases. The germline CDR1 and CDR2 sequences are MNHEY and SMNVEV (reference sequence). The CDR3 runs 16 residues. The V end lost 1 base, the J end lost 0 bases, and 10 bases lay between the germline ends. The CDR3 DNA is TGTGCCAGCAGTTTATACCCAGGGGATAGCAATCAGCCCCAGCATTTT. Translating gives CASSLYPGDSNQPQHF.